These T cell receptor beta chains were read from a single sample in a study of CD8+CD57+ T cells in acquired aplastic anemia. MiXCR, run by TCRdb on the reads, gives a single entry per CDR3 protein. The table lists about 210,000 distinct CDR3 sequences, roughly 35% of them singletons, with around 1.1% in the top ten. Sequenced sample: sorted CD4+, CD8+, or CD8+CD57+ T cells (not recorded which) from PBMCs. The receptors were sampled from a human donor in good health, serving as a control. Each CDR3 is given with its conserved first and last residue. The D gene is left open where the match is weak. The listing skips clone size in some rows; elsewhere it reads once, few, many or a size class.

j_call clone_size v_call d_call cdr3_nt cdr3_aa
TRBJ2-7 . TRBV2 TRBD1 TGTGCCAGCAGGTCAGGGGGCTCGGCCTACGAGCAGTACTTC CASRSGGSAYEQYF
TRBJ2-2 many TRBV2 . TGTGCCAGCATGCGGGGCGCGAACACCGGGGAGCTGTTTTTT CASMRGANTGELFF
TRBJ1-4 few TRBV7-9 . TGTGCCAGCAGCCGCCCCGGGGGGGCCGATGAAAAACTGTTTTTT CASSRPGGADEKLFF
TRBJ1-2 . TRBV2 TRBD1 TGTGCCAGCAGCGGACAGGGGAATCGGGTCCCGTACCATGGCTACACCTTC CASSGQGNRVPYHGYTF
TRBJ2-7 . TRBV18 . TGTGCCAGCTCACCCGGGGGGGACAGCTCCTACGAGCAGTACTTC CASSPGGDSSYEQYF
TRBJ1-5 many TRBV6-5 . TGTGCCAGCAGTTCTGTTTCGGGTGGCAATCAGCCCCAGCATTTT CASSSVSGGNQPQHF
TRBJ1-6 many TRBV12-3/TRBV12-4 . TGTGCCAGCAGTTTAGCAGGGGTAAATTCACCCCTCCACTTT CASSLAGVNSPLHF
TRBJ1-6 . TRBV3-1 . TGTGCCAGCAGAAGTACGAGTGATTCACCCCTCCACTTT CASRSTSDSPLHF
TRBJ1-6 once TRBV25-1 . TGTGCCAGCAGTGAACTCGACAGACTGGATTCACCCCTCCACTTT CASSELDRLDSPLHF
TRBJ2-3 many TRBV2 TRBD2 TGTGCCAGCAGTGAAGCGATCCTAGCGGGGGAAAATACGCAGTATTTT CASSEAILAGENTQYF